This TCR beta chain was captured in a study of blood T cell repertoires in COVID-19. Study as a whole: Both acute and convalescent COVID-19 samples were obtained from the United States, Italy and Spain. T cells, B-cell-depleted T cells, or PBMCs supplied cDNA or gDNA.

This CDR3 spans 16 amino acids. Germline CDR1 reads LGHNT; CDR2 reads FRNRAP. With V trimmed by 0 bases and J by 0 bases, 4 bases remained unmatched. In the source study's methods: Amplification of reference gene primers was used by the study to estimate nucleated cell counts. Repertoires were generated with immunoSEQ multiplex PCR, while TCRdb's copy carries only in-frame clones and drops some. From that table come the V and J calls and clone size; the DNA was used to work out D and trimming. The data contain roughly 100,000 clones, roughly 76% of them seen just once; the ten biggest clones take up approximately 9%. This clone was seen a handful of times.

The clonotype originates from a woman between 70 and 85 years old with acute or convalescent COVID-19. Specimen: peripheral blood. The genes are TRBV12-5 and TRBJ1-2; 7 positions agree with TRBD1. The CDR3 loop is CASGLVEGAANYGYTF. The CDR3 DNA reads TGTGCTAGTGGTTTGGTGGAGGGGGCGGCTAACTATGGCTACACCTTC.